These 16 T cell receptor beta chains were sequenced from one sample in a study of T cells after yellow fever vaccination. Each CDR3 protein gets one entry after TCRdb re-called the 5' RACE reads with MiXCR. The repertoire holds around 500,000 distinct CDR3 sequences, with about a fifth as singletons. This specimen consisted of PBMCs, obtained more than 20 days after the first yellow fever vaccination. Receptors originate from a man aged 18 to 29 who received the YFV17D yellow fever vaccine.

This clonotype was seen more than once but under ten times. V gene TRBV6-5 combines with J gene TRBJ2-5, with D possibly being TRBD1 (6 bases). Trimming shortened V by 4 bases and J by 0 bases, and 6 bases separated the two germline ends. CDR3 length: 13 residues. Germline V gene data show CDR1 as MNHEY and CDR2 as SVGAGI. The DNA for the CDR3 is TGTGCCAGCAGTTGGACAGACCAAGAGACCCAGTACTTC. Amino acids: CASSWTDQETQYF.

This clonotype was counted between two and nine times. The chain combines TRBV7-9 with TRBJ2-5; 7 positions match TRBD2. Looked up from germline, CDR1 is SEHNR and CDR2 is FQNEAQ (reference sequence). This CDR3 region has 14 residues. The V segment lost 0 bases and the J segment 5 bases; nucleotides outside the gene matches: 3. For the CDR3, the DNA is TGTGCCAGCAGCTTAGCGGGGGGGAGCGAGACCCAGTACTTC. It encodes CASSLAGGSETQYF.

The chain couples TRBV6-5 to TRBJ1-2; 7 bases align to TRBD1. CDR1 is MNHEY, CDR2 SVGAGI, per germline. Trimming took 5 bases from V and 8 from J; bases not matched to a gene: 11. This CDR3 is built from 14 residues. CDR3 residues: CASSNRGSSPGYTF. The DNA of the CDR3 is TGTGCCAGCAGTAACAGGGGATCCAGCCCCGGCTACACCTTC.

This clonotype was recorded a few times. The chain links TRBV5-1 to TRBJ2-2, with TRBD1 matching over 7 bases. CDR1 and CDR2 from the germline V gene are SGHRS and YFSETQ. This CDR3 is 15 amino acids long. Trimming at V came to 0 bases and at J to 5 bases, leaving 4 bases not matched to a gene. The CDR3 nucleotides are TGCGCCAGCAGCTTGGGACAGGGTCCGACCGGGGAGCTGTTTTTT. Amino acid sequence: CASSLGQGPTGELFF.

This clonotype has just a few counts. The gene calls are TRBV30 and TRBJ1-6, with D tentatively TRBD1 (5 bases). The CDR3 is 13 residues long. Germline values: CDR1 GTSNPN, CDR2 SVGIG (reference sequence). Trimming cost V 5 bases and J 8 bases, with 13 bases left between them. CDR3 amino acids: CAWATGTHSPLHF. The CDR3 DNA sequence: TGTGCCTGGGCAACCGGGACCCATTCACCCCTCCACTTT.

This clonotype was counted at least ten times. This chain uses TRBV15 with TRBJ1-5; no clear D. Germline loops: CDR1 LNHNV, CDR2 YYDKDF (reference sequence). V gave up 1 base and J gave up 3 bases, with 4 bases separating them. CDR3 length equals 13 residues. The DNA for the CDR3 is TGTGCCACCAGCAGAGGTTCCAATCAGCCCCAGCATTTT. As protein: CATSRGSNQPQHF.

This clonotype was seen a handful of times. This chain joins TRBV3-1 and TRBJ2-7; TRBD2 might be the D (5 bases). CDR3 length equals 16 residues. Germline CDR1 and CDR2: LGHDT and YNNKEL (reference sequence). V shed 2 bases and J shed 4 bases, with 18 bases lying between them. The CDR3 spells CASSQLVPGTPYEQYF. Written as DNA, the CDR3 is TGTGCCAGCAGCCAATTGGTCCCGGGAACCCCTTACGAGCAGTACTTC.

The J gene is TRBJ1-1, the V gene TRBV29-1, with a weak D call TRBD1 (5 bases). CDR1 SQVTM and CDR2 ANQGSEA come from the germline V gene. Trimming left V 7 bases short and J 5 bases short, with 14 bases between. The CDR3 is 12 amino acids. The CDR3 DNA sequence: TGCAGCGCAAACGGGGCTAGGACTGAAGCTTTCTTT. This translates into CSANGARTEAFF.

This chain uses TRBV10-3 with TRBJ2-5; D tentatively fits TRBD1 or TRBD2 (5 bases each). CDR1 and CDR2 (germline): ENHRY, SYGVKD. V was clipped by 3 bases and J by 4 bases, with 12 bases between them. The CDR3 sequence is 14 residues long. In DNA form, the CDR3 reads TGTGCCATCAGTGATTCAACGGGGCGAGAGACCCAGTACTTC. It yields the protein CAISDSTGRETQYF.

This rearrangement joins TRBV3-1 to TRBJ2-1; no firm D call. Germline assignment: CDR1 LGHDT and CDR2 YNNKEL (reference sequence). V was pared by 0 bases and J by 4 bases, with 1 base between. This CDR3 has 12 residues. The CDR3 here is CASSQDYNEQFF. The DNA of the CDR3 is TGTGCCAGCAGCCAAGATTACAATGAGCAGTTCTTC.

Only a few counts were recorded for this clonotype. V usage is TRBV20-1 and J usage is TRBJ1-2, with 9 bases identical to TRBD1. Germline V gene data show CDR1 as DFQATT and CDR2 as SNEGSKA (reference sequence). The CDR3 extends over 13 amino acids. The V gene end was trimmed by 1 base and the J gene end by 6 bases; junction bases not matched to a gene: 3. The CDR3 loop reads CSARGTGEHGYTF. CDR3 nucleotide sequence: TGCAGTGCTAGAGGGACAGGGGAACATGGCTACACCTTC.

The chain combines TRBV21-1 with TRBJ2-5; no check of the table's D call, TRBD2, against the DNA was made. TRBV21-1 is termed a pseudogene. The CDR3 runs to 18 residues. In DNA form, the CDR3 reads TGTGCCAGCAGCAAAGTGGCACTAGCGGGGGGGCGGGTAGAGACCCAGTACTTC. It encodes CASSKVALAGGRVETQYF.

The CDR3 bases are TGTGCCAGCAGCCTTGGGACAGGACAGAACACTGAAGCTTTCTTT. Protein product: CASSLGTGQNTEAFF. V usage is TRBV7-6 and J usage is TRBJ1-1; 8 positions match TRBD1. The CDR3 spans 15 residues. After removal of 5 bases from V and 1 base from J, the junction contained 6 bases not matched to a gene. Germline V gives CDR1 SGHVS, CDR2 FNYEAQ.

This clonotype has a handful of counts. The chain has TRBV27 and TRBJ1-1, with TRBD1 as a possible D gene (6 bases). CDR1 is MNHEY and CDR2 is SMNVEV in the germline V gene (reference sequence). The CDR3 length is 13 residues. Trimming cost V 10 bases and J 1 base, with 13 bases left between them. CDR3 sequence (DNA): TGTGCCACCAGGGGAACGGCGAACACTGAAGCTTTCTTT. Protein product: CATRGTANTEAFF.

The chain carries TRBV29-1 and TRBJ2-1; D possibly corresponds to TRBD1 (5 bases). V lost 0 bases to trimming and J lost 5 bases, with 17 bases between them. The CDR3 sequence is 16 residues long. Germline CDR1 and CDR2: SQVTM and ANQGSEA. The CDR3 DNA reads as TGCAGCGTTGAAGATCAGGTTAGGGGTTATCACAATGAGCAGTTCTTC. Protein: CSVEDQVRGYHNEQFF.

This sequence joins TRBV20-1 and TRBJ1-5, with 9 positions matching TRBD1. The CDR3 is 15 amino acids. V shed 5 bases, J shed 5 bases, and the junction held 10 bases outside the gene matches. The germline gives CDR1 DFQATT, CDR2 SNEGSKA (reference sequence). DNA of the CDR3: TGCAGTGCTGCCCCGGGACAGGGTACGGATCAGCCCCAGCATTTT. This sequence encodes CSAAPGQGTDQPQHF.